The entry that follows covers one T cell receptor beta chain sequence. The sample is drawn from a study of T cell changes during pregnancy in multiple sclerosis. TCRdb keeps only in-frame clones here, not all; method: immunoSEQ multiplex PCR. The data contain about 73,000 clones, roughly 88% of them singletons. J lost 1 base, V lost 7 bases, and 4 bases had no gene match. Germline CDR1 is MNHNS and CDR2 is SASEGT. This CDR3 spans 14 amino acids. This chain links TRBV6-1 with TRBJ1-5; the match to TRBD1 covers 7 bases. The sequence derives from a female donor in good health, enrolled as a control in a pregnancy study. This sample comprised peripheral blood, obtained after pregnancy. The CDR3 reads CASNSGQSNQPQHF. The CDR3 nucleotides read TGTGCCAGCAATTCGGGACAGAGCAATCAGCCCCAGCATTTT.